This T cell receptor (beta chain) was obtained from a study of vaccination and CD4 T cells after COVID-19. The overall study: With ten or so mild cases and one severe, convalescent patients were SARS-CoV-2 positive by nasal swab PCR. The convalescents, six males and four females, included two who were Hispanic.

Specified time point: late sampling 161 to 241 days after vaccination in a few convalescent patients. Regarding the study as a whole: No early post-infection timepoints were studied, and convalescent patients studied were relatively few. Only after vaccination were a median approximately 85% of convalescents' reactive clones seen.

As for this clonotype: The antigen is undetermined.

TCRdb analysed the PCR reads with MiXCR anew, one entry per CDR3 protein. The sample shows some 26,000 distinct CDR3 sequences, 45% to 55% of them seen only once. The source is a human donor who had recovered from COVID-19. Sequenced here: CD4+ T cells from blood, sampled about 7 months after SARS-CoV-2 vaccination.

The CDR3 DNA follows: TGTGCCAGCAGCCCCGAGGGGGCCGGTCAGCCCCAGCATTTT. Translating it yields CASSPEGAGQPQHF. V gene TRBV27 combines with J gene TRBJ1-5, with 7 bases identical to TRBD1. Germline V gene data show CDR1 as MNHEY and CDR2 as SMNVEV (reference sequence). The CDR3 sequence is 14 residues long. The V and J ends lost 6 bases and 6 bases, in that order; junction bases with no gene match: 8.